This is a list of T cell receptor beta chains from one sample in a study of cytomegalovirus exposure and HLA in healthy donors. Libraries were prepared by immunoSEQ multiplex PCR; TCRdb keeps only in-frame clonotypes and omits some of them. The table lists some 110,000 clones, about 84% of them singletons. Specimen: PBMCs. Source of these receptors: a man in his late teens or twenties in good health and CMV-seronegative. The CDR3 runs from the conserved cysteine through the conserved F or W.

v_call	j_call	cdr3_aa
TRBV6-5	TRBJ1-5	CASSYGGVNQPQHF
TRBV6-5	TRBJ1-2	CASSYFEGDPIYGYTF
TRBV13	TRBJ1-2	CASSPQQGYGYTF
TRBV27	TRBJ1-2	CASRKGQGAQNYGYTF
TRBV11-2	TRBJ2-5	CASSFGETQYF
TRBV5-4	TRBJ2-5	CASSLAGQGGTETQYF
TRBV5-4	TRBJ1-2	CASSLGRGKSYGYTF
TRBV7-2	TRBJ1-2	CASSLNFGSGYTF
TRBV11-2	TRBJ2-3	CASSLTGGNTQYF
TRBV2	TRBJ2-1	CASSRRAVLAGAGNEQFF
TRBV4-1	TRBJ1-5	CASSQDGQGSNQPQHF
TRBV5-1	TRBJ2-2	CASSIGGTNTGELFF